Each of the 24 T cell receptor beta chains below was sequenced from the same sample in a study of cytotoxic CD8 clonotypes in ibrutinib-treated CLL. Profiling relied on immunoSEQ multiplex PCR, and the TCRdb table lists in-frame clones only, not all of them. The table has approximately 150,000 clones, 70% to 85% seen once. Sequences were derived from PBMCs, sampled after 24 months of ibrutinib treatment. The receptor source for this set is a human donor with chronic lymphocytic leukemia.

The V call is TRBV7-6, the J call TRBJ2-5; 8 nucleotides align to TRBD1. From germline, CDR1 is SGHVS and CDR2 FNYEAQ. This CDR3 spans 14 amino acids. J was trimmed by 4 bases and V by 5 bases; bases with no gene match: 6. The CDR3 region is CASSRDRGGETQYF. The DNA of the CDR3 is TGTGCCAGCAGCCGTGACAGGGGTGGAGAGACCCAGTACTTC.

CDR3 protein: CASSRDGRIGELFF. The CDR3 DNA reads as TGTGCCAGCAGCCGGGACGGTAGGATCGGGGAGCTGTTTTTT. The chain is built from TRBV7-6 and TRBJ2-2; D is perhaps TRBD1 or TRBD2 (5 bases each). The CDR3 is made up of 14 amino acids. V lost 5 bases and J lost 7, with 14 bases in between. Per the germline V gene, CDR1 is SGHVS and CDR2 is FNYEAQ.

The rearrangement joins TRBV2 to TRBJ1-4; TRBD1 might be the D (5 bases). V was clipped by 6 bases and J by 0 bases, with 14 bases between them. This CDR3 is built from 16 residues. Germline CDR1 SNHLY, CDR2 FYNNEI. CDR3: CASRRDREATNEKLFF. DNA of the CDR3: TGTGCCAGCAGGCGGGACCGAGAGGCAACTAATGAAAAACTGTTTTTT.

The V gene is TRBV14, the J gene TRBJ2-1; 7 nucleotides align to TRBD1. The J segment lost 7 bases and the V segment lost 1 base, leaving 4 bases of the junction unmatched. This CDR3 comprises 14 residues. Germline values: CDR1 SGHDN, CDR2 FVKESK. CDR3 DNA: TGTGCCAGCAGCCAAGTGTACAGGGGTAATGAGCAGTTCTTC. This sequence encodes CASSQVYRGNEQFF.

The chain employs TRBV7-2 and TRBJ2-2; D remains ambiguous. Germline values: CDR1 SGHTA, CDR2 FQGNSA. This CDR3 is 15 amino acids long. The V gene lost 5 bases and the J gene lost 3 bases, with 13 bases spanning the gap. The CDR3, as DNA: TGTGCCAGCAGCCTTATCCGACGGGACACCGGGGAGCTGTTTTTT. It yields the protein CASSLIRRDTGELFF.

The chain has TRBV7-2 and TRBJ2-7, with TRBD1 as a possible D gene (6 bases). The CDR3 runs 13 residues. Trimming stripped 3 bases from V and 7 bases from J, with 13 bases between. Germline loops: CDR1 SGHTA, CDR2 FQGNSA. The CDR3 DNA follows: TGTGCCAGCAGCTTCTCAGGGGTTTGGGAGCAGTACTTC. Translating gives CASSFSGVWEQYF.

The genes are TRBV19 and TRBJ1-5; a possible D gene is TRBD1 (6 bases). Germline V lookup: CDR1 LNHDA, CDR2 SQIVND (reference sequence). The V end lost 7 bases, the J end lost 3 bases, and 10 bases lay between the germline ends. There are 13 residues in the CDR3. CDR3 amino acids: CASKRGYNQPQHF. CDR3 coding DNA: TGTGCCAGTAAAAGGGGGTACAATCAGCCCCAGCATTTT.

The rearrangement links TRBV27 to TRBJ1-3, with D possibly matching TRBD1 (5 bases). CDR3 length equals 14 residues. Trimming shortened V by 4 bases and J by 9 bases, and 16 bases separated the two germline ends. Germline lookup yields CDR1 MNHEY and CDR2 SMNVEV (reference sequence). The CDR3 region is CASSWSRQSSTIYF. The DNA for the CDR3 is TGTGCCAGCAGTTGGTCCCGACAGAGCAGCACCATATATTTT.

DNA for the CDR3: TGTGCCAGCTCACCCCTTTCGGGGGTCCAAGAGACCCAGTACTTC. This gives the protein CASSPLSGVQETQYF. This chain links TRBV18 with TRBJ2-5, with a tentative D call TRBD2 (6 bases). The germline V gene has CDR1 KGHSH and CDR2 LQKENI. CDR3 size: 15 residues. The germline V and J ends were trimmed by 3 bases and 1 base, with 12 bases remaining between them.

The CDR3 reads CASSSYPGREDNEQFF. The CDR3 region has the DNA TGTGCCAGCAGCTCCTACCCAGGCAGGGAGGACAATGAGCAGTTCTTC. The chain employs TRBV7-3 and TRBJ2-1; maybe TRBD2 (6 bases). CDR3 length: 16 amino acids. Looked up from germline, CDR1 is SGHTA and CDR2 is FQGTGA. V was shortened by 4 bases and J by 5 bases, with 18 bases between the two germline ends.

CDR3 DNA: TGTGCCAGCAGTTTTTCCCGGGGGCAGGGGAACACTGAAGCTTTCTTT. This codes for CASSFSRGQGNTEAFF. The gene calls are TRBV28 and TRBJ1-1, with D tentatively TRBD1 (6 bases). V dropped 3 bases and J dropped 1 base, with 15 bases sitting between them. CDR1 MDHEN and CDR2 SYDVKM come from the germline V gene. The CDR3 has 16 residues. Full variable domain (outside the CDR3, taken from reference TRBV28 and TRBJ1-1): DVKVTQSSRYLVKRTGEKVFLECVQDMDHENMFWYRQDPGLGLRLIYFSYDVKMKEKGDIPEGYSVSREKKERFSLILESASTNQTSMYLCASSFSRGQGNTEAFFGQGTRLTVV.

The gene calls are TRBV7-2 and TRBJ2-3, with D tentatively TRBD2 (7 bases). Germline loops: CDR1 SGHTA, CDR2 FQGNSA. The CDR3 extends over 15 amino acids. The V end lost 6 bases, the J end lost 2 bases, and 15 bases lay between the germline ends. The CDR3 protein is CASRRGGLNTDTQYF. The CDR3 DNA reads TGTGCCAGCAGAAGAGGGGGACTAAACACAGATACGCAGTATTTT.

The CDR3 protein is CASRGGGPADTQYF. The CDR3 DNA follows: TGCGCCTCCAGGGGGGGAGGGCCCGCAGATACGCAGTATTTT. The V and J genes are TRBV4-3 and TRBJ2-3; D may correspond to TRBD1 or TRBD2 (7 bases each). This CDR3 contains 14 residues. CDR1 LGHNA and CDR2 YSLEER come from the germline V gene. Trimming left V 11 bases short and J 4 bases short, with 19 bases between.

The rearrangement uses TRBV5-8 and TRBJ2-4; the D is unclear. There are 16 residues in the CDR3. Deletions cut 4 bases from V and 8 bases from J, with 22 bases between. Germline values: CDR1 SGHTS, CDR2 YDEGEE. The DNA of the CDR3 is TGTGCCAGCAGCCGGCGCCGGGCCCATGGGAAGGACATTCAGTACTTC. This encodes CASSRRRAHGKDIQYF.

The genes are TRBV9 and TRBJ2-3, with 11 bases identical to TRBD2. J was trimmed by 4 bases and V by 4 bases; bases with no gene match: 8. The germline CDR1 and CDR2 sequences are SGDLS and YYNGEE. There are 16 residues in the CDR3. CDR3 in DNA: TGTGCCAGCAGCAAATCACTAGCGGGAGAAGCAGATACGCAGTATTTT. This codes for CASSKSLAGEADTQYF.

This chain uses TRBV6-5 with TRBJ2-1; 7 bases match TRBD1. Germline V gene sequence: CDR1 MNHEY, CDR2 SVGAGI. The CDR3 loop spans 14 amino acids. J was trimmed by 5 bases and V by 5 bases; bases with no gene match: 6. CDR3 sequence (DNA): TGTGCCAGCAGTGGCTCGACAGGGAACAATGAGCAGTTCTTC. This sequence encodes CASSGSTGNNEQFF.

This clone is a singleton in its sample. The rearrangement links TRBV27 to TRBJ2-3, with 7 bases aligning to TRBD1. Germline V gene data show CDR1 as MNHEY and CDR2 as SMNVEV (reference sequence). The trim removed 6 bases at V and 4 bases at J, leaving 7 bases unmatched. The CDR3 loop spans 14 amino acids. The CDR3 reads CASRRGQRPDTQYF. The DNA of the CDR3 is TGTGCCAGCAGGAGGGGACAGAGGCCAGATACGCAGTATTTT.

The V gene is TRBV19, the J gene TRBJ2-7; 11 nucleotides match TRBD1. The CDR3 extends over 15 amino acids. J was trimmed by 3 bases and V by 6 bases; bases with no gene match: 7. In germline, CDR1 is LNHDA, CDR2 SQIVND (reference sequence). CDR3 loop: CASSPDRGPSYEQYF. In nucleotides, the CDR3 is TGTGCCAGTAGCCCGGACAGGGGGCCGAGCTACGAGCAGTACTTC.

The genes are TRBV7-9 and TRBJ1-5; D unresolved. This CDR3 is built from 14 residues. With 0 bases removed from V and 3 bases from J, the gap between germline ends came to 6 bases. Germline V gene sequence: CDR1 SEHNR, CDR2 FQNEAQ (reference sequence). The CDR3 nucleotides are TGTGCCAGCAGCTTAGCGGGAAACAATCAGCCCCAGCATTTT. Its translation is CASSLAGNNQPQHF.

The V call is TRBV6-1, the J call TRBJ2-7, with D tentatively TRBD1 (5 bases). This CDR3 has 16 amino acids. Trimming took 0 bases from V and 3 from J, leaving 15 bases between them. Germline V gives CDR1 MNHNS, CDR2 SASEGT. This chain's CDR3 is CASSEALGAGYYEQYF. The CDR3 coding sequence is TGTGCCAGCAGTGAAGCGCTCGGTGCAGGGTACTACGAGCAGTACTTC.

This clone was found a few times. The chain is built from TRBV6-5 and TRBJ1-2; D may be TRBD1 (6 bases). The CDR3 is made up of 12 amino acids. CDR1 and CDR2 from the germline V gene are MNHEY and SVGAGI. V shed 6 bases and J shed 4 bases, with 9 bases lying between them. CDR3 sequence: CASREGGYGYTF. DNA of the CDR3: TGTGCCAGCAGGGAGGGGGGCTATGGCTACACCTTC.

This clone was seen just once. The rearrangement links TRBV4-2 to TRBJ2-5, with D perhaps TRBD1 (5 bases). Trimming left V 0 bases short and J 4 bases short, with 12 bases between. The CDR3 covers 15 residues. Germline CDR1 LGHNA, CDR2 YNFKEQ. CDR3 in DNA: TGTGCCAGCAGCCAAGATTCAGGGAAGCTAGAGACCCAGTACTTC. It is translated as CASSQDSGKLETQYF.

This clone has more than one count but fewer than ten. The V and J genes are TRBV2 and TRBJ2-3; possibly TRBD2 for D (7 bases). V lost 2 bases and J lost 1, with 10 bases in between. Germline-derived CDR1 and CDR2 are SNHLY and FYNNEI. The CDR3 is 15 residues long. CDR3 in DNA: TGTGCCAGCAGTGAACCGGGGGGCGGCACAGATACGCAGTATTTT. Encoded protein: CASSEPGGGTDTQYF.

V and J are TRBV19 and TRBJ2-3; no definite D call. Deletions cut 1 base from V and 1 base from J, with 3 bases between. This CDR3 spans 13 amino acids. Per germline, CDR1 LNHDA and CDR2 SQIVND (reference sequence). The CDR3 DNA reads TGTGCCAGTAGTATAGGGGGCACAGATACGCAGTATTTT. As protein: CASSIGGTDTQYF.